Here is one TCR beta chain with its context. The data derive from a study of blood T cell repertoires in COVID-19. Study information: Whether acute or convalescent, the COVID-19 samples came from the United States, Italy and Spain. The analysed material was cDNA or gDNA that came from T cells, B-cell-depleted T cells, or PBMCs.

The authors' processing: Reference gene primer amplification gave nucleated cell count estimates. Libraries were prepared by immunoSEQ multiplex PCR; TCRdb keeps only in-frame clonotypes and omits some of them. V and J calls and clone size are those listed in that table; D and trimming were worked out from the DNA. Among around 71,000 clones listed, approximately 80% were seen once. V gave up 4 bases and J gave up 2 bases, with 10 bases separating them. Germline CDR1 reads SGHTA; CDR2 reads FQGNSA. CDR3 length equals 14 residues. The receptor's source is a man between 65 and 85 years old with acute or convalescent COVID-19. The source material was peripheral blood. This chain joins TRBV7-2 and TRBJ2-3; no clear D gene. CDR3 nucleotides: TGTGCCAGCAGCTCTTACCAGGCCACAGATACGCAGTATTTT. This gives the protein CASSSYQATDTQYF.